The rows below give T cell receptor beta chains drawn from one sample of a study of T cell responses to AZD1222 COVID-19 vaccine. Assay used: immunoSEQ multiplex PCR; TCRdb lists only in-frame clones, some missing. The table has 150,000 or so clones, approximately 90% seen once; the top ten hold less than 2.5%. Sequences were derived from peripheral blood, sampled on day 0 of AZD1222 vaccination. The receptors derive from an adult in good health. The CDR3 runs from the conserved cysteine through the conserved F or W. Fields, in order: J gene, clone size, V gene, D gene, CDR3 DNA, CDR3 protein. The D gene is left open where the match is weak. Some rows have no size entry. The others give once, few or many, or a class for an expanded clone.

j_gene: TRBJ2-1
abundance: once
v_gene: TRBV7-9
d_gene: -
CDR3nt: TGTGCCAGCAGCTTAGCCCAGACTGGAAAGGGTGAGCAGTTCTTC
CDR3aa: CASSLAQTGKGEQFF

j_gene: TRBJ1-5
abundance: -
v_gene: TRBV19
d_gene: -
CDR3nt: TGTGCCAGTAGTATCTCGTATAGCAATCAGCCCCAGCATTTT
CDR3aa: CASSISYSNQPQHF

j_gene: TRBJ1-2
abundance: -
v_gene: TRBV14
d_gene: TRBD1
CDR3nt: TGTGCCAGCAGCCAAGGGACAGGACCAAACTATGGCTACACCTTC
CDR3aa: CASSQGTGPNYGYTF

j_gene: TRBJ1-1
abundance: -
v_gene: TRBV30
d_gene: -
CDR3nt: TGTGCCTGGATACGGGGAGTCTCTGAAGCTTTCTTT
CDR3aa: CAWIRGVSEAFF

j_gene: TRBJ2-1
abundance: -
v_gene: TRBV3-1/TRBV3-2
d_gene: TRBD2
CDR3nt: TGTGCCAGCAGCCATTCGGGACTAGGAAACAATGAGCAGTTCTTC
CDR3aa: CASSHSGLGNNEQFF

j_gene: TRBJ1-6
abundance: -
v_gene: TRBV4-1
d_gene: -
CDR3nt: TGCGCCAGCAGCCAAGGGCGTTCACCCCTCCACTTT
CDR3aa: CASSQGRSPLHF

j_gene: TRBJ2-7
abundance: -
v_gene: TRBV7-9
d_gene: -
CDR3nt: TGTGCCAGCAGCTTAGGGGCAGAGAGGGAGCAGTACTTC
CDR3aa: CASSLGAEREQYF

j_gene: TRBJ2-7
abundance: -
v_gene: TRBV19
d_gene: -
CDR3nt: TGTGCCAGTAGTTCTGGCCCGGGACGGATGTCCTACGAGCAGTACTTC
CDR3aa: CASSSGPGRMSYEQYF

j_gene: TRBJ2-3
abundance: -
v_gene: TRBV7-9
d_gene: -
CDR3nt: TGTGCCAGCAGCACCTCTAGAGATACGCAGTATTTT
CDR3aa: CASSTSRDTQYF

j_gene: TRBJ1-1
abundance: -
v_gene: TRBV11-2
d_gene: -
CDR3nt: TGTGCCAGCAGCTTAGTAGCCGGTTCTGAAGCTTTCTTT
CDR3aa: CASSLVAGSEAFF

j_gene: TRBJ1-2
abundance: few
v_gene: TRBV7-8
d_gene: -
CDR3nt: TGTGCCAGCAGCTTTGGGGCAGAGGGTCTTGGCTACACCTTC
CDR3aa: CASSFGAEGLGYTF

j_gene: TRBJ1-5
abundance: -
v_gene: TRBV19
d_gene: -
CDR3nt: TGTGCCAGTAGTGTTGGTGGGGGGAGCAATCAGCCCCAGCATTTT
CDR3aa: CASSVGGGSNQPQHF

j_gene: TRBJ1-1
abundance: -
v_gene: TRBV6-2/TRBV6-3
d_gene: -
CDR3nt: TGTGCCAGCAGTTACTATCGATTGAGCGGGGGGAACACTGAAGCTTTCTTT
CDR3aa: CASSYYRLSGGNTEAFF

j_gene: TRBJ2-5
abundance: -
v_gene: TRBV15
d_gene: -
CDR3nt: TGTGCCACCAGCAGAGATAAGGCACAGGGATTCTCTTATCAAGAGACCCAGTACTTC
CDR3aa: CATSRDKAQGFSYQETQYF

j_gene: TRBJ2-3
abundance: -
v_gene: TRBV7-9
d_gene: -
CDR3nt: TGTGCCAGCAGCTTATTTGGGCGGGGGCCGAACACAGATACGCAGTATTTT
CDR3aa: CASSLFGRGPNTDTQYF

j_gene: TRBJ1-1
abundance: -
v_gene: TRBV6-2/TRBV6-3
d_gene: -
CDR3nt: TGTGCCAGCAGTTACTCGGTGGGCACTGAAGCTTTCTTT
CDR3aa: CASSYSVGTEAFF

j_gene: TRBJ1-6
abundance: -
v_gene: TRBV27
d_gene: -
CDR3nt: TGTGCCAGCAGTTTCTGGCAGACAAATTCACCCCTCCACTTT
CDR3aa: CASSFWQTNSPLHF

j_gene: TRBJ1-2
abundance: -
v_gene: TRBV6-6
d_gene: -
CDR3nt: TGTGCCAGCAGTTCCTCGGGCAGTAACGGCTATGGCTACACCTTC
CDR3aa: CASSSSGSNGYGYTF

j_gene: TRBJ2-1
abundance: -
v_gene: TRBV19
d_gene: TRBD2
CDR3nt: TGTGCCAGTAGTATTAAAGCGGGGGGGCCGAATGAGCAGTTCTTC
CDR3aa: CASSIKAGGPNEQFF

j_gene: TRBJ1-1
abundance: -
v_gene: TRBV4-3
d_gene: -
CDR3nt: TGCGCCAGCAGCCAAGTGGGAATGAACACTGAAGCTTTCTTT
CDR3aa: CASSQVGMNTEAFF

j_gene: TRBJ1-3
abundance: -
v_gene: TRBV6-5
d_gene: -
CDR3nt: TGTGCCACCAAAATCAGGGTGAGCTCTGGAAACACCATATATTTT
CDR3aa: CATKIRVSSGNTIYF

j_gene: TRBJ2-3
abundance: -
v_gene: TRBV28
d_gene: TRBD2
CDR3nt: TGTGCCAGCAGTTTGGTTTTAGGGACTACCACAGATACGCAGTATTTT
CDR3aa: CASSLVLGTTTDTQYF

j_gene: TRBJ1-4
abundance: -
v_gene: TRBV11-2
d_gene: -
CDR3nt: TGTGCCAGCAGCTTAGGACAGAGGGAAAAACTGTTTTTT
CDR3aa: CASSLGQREKLFF

j_gene: TRBJ1-6
abundance: -
v_gene: TRBV27
d_gene: -
CDR3nt: TGTGCCAGCAGTTTGGAAAGGGATTATTCACCCCTCCACTTT
CDR3aa: CASSLERDYSPLHF

j_gene: TRBJ1-1
abundance: -
v_gene: TRBV25-1
d_gene: TRBD1
CDR3nt: TGTGCCAGCGGCAAGACAGGGTTGGTCGAAGCTTTCTTT
CDR3aa: CASGKTGLVEAFF

j_gene: TRBJ2-3
abundance: -
v_gene: TRBV2
d_gene: TRBD2
CDR3nt: TGTGCCAGCAGAGAAGGAGGGACTAGCGGCACAGATACGCAGTATTTT
CDR3aa: CASREGGTSGTDTQYF

j_gene: TRBJ2-5
abundance: -
v_gene: TRBV5-6
d_gene: TRBD2
CDR3nt: TGTGCCAGCAGCTCCGTAGCGGGGGGCCCGACCCAGTACTTC
CDR3aa: CASSSVAGGPTQYF

j_gene: TRBJ1-3
abundance: -
v_gene: TRBV5-1
d_gene: TRBD1
CDR3nt: TGCGCCAGTCAGACAGGACAGGGTGGAAACACCATATATTTT
CDR3aa: CASQTGQGGNTIYF

j_gene: TRBJ2-2
abundance: -
v_gene: TRBV28
d_gene: -
CDR3nt: TGTGCCAGCAGTCCGTACGTAGGGTTAGACACCGGGGAGCTGTTTTTT
CDR3aa: CASSPYVGLDTGELFF

j_gene: TRBJ1-5
abundance: -
v_gene: TRBV7-9
d_gene: TRBD1
CDR3nt: TGTGCCAGCAGCCCAGGACAGGGGGCGAAGCCCCAGCATTTT
CDR3aa: CASSPGQGAKPQHF

j_gene: TRBJ1-1
abundance: -
v_gene: TRBV11-2
d_gene: TRBD1
CDR3nt: TGTGCCAGCAGCCCCAGGGGACAGGGGAACACTGAAGCTTTCTTT
CDR3aa: CASSPRGQGNTEAFF

j_gene: TRBJ2-1
abundance: -
v_gene: TRBV20-1
d_gene: TRBD2
CDR3nt: TGCAGTGCTAGTCAGAGCGGGGCGTACAATGAGCAGTTCTTC
CDR3aa: CSASQSGAYNEQFF

j_gene: TRBJ2-4
abundance: -
v_gene: TRBV19
d_gene: -
CDR3nt: TGTGCCAGTAGTATAGCTTTGGACGTGGGAAACATTCAGTACTTC
CDR3aa: CASSIALDVGNIQYF

j_gene: TRBJ1-1
abundance: -
v_gene: TRBV7-8
d_gene: -
CDR3nt: TGTGCCAGCAGCCTGAGGACAAGGATGTTGAACACTGAAGCTTTCTTT
CDR3aa: CASSLRTRMLNTEAFF

j_gene: TRBJ2-1
abundance: -
v_gene: TRBV28
d_gene: -
CDR3nt: TGTGCCAGCAGCTCCCGCCTAAGAGCCCTCAATGAGCAGTTCTTC
CDR3aa: CASSSRLRALNEQFF

j_gene: TRBJ2-6
abundance: -
v_gene: TRBV3-1/TRBV3-2
d_gene: -
CDR3nt: TGTGCCAGCAGTCCAGGACGGACGAGCTCTGGGGCCAACGTCCTGACTTTC
CDR3aa: CASSPGRTSSGANVLTF

j_gene: TRBJ1-5
abundance: -
v_gene: TRBV11-3
d_gene: TRBD1
CDR3nt: TGTGCCAGCAGCTCCCGGGACAGGGTCGTCTATCCCCAGCATTTT
CDR3aa: CASSSRDRVVYPQHF

j_gene: TRBJ1-3
abundance: -
v_gene: TRBV30
d_gene: -
CDR3nt: TGTGCCTGGGCTTTTGAGGGGTACGCTGGAAACACCATATATTTT
CDR3aa: CAWAFEGYAGNTIYF

j_gene: TRBJ2-4
abundance: -
v_gene: TRBV7-9
d_gene: -
CDR3nt: TGTGCCAGCAGCCGCTATTCAAACCGCTACGGGAAAAACATTCAGTACTTC
CDR3aa: CASSRYSNRYGKNIQYF

j_gene: TRBJ2-3
abundance: -
v_gene: TRBV7-2
d_gene: -
CDR3nt: TGTGCCAGCAGCTTAGCGGGGACCCCTCCGGTAGATACGCAGTATTTT
CDR3aa: CASSLAGTPPVDTQYF

j_gene: TRBJ2-2
abundance: -
v_gene: TRBV6-6
d_gene: -
CDR3nt: TGTGCCAGCAGTTACTCTCTAGGCAGCACCGGGGAGCTGTTTTTT
CDR3aa: CASSYSLGSTGELFF

j_gene: TRBJ1-2
abundance: -
v_gene: TRBV7-9
d_gene: TRBD1
CDR3nt: TGTGCCAGCAGCTCCCAACGACAGGGGGACGTTCTAAGTGGCTACACCTTC
CDR3aa: CASSSQRQGDVLSGYTF

j_gene: TRBJ1-5
abundance: once
v_gene: TRBV28
d_gene: TRBD1
CDR3nt: TGTGCCAGCAGTTCGACAGGGGCCCGGCAGCCCCAGCATTTT
CDR3aa: CASSSTGARQPQHF

j_gene: TRBJ1-5
abundance: -
v_gene: TRBV28
d_gene: -
CDR3nt: TGTGCCAGCAGCCTCGGCGGGCCCAATCAGCCCCAGCATTTT
CDR3aa: CASSLGGPNQPQHF

j_gene: TRBJ2-7
abundance: once
v_gene: TRBV6-5
d_gene: TRBD1
CDR3nt: TGTGCCAGCAGTTACTCTGGGACAGGGGGACACGAGCAGTACTTC
CDR3aa: CASSYSGTGGHEQYF

j_gene: TRBJ2-1
abundance: -
v_gene: TRBV6-2/TRBV6-3
d_gene: -
CDR3nt: TGTGCCAGCAGTGAGCTCGACGATGAGCAGTTCTTC
CDR3aa: CASSELDDEQFF

j_gene: TRBJ2-5
abundance: -
v_gene: TRBV10-1
d_gene: -
CDR3nt: TGCGCCAGCAGTGAGCTATTCGGCGGGGTAGAGACCCAGTACTTC
CDR3aa: CASSELFGGVETQYF

j_gene: TRBJ2-7
abundance: -
v_gene: TRBV6-5
d_gene: -
CDR3nt: TGTGCCAGCAGTTACTCGGGACAGCAGTACTTC
CDR3aa: CASSYSGQQYF

j_gene: TRBJ1-4
abundance: -
v_gene: TRBV5-4
d_gene: -
CDR3nt: TGTGCCAGCAGCAAGACAGTTTTAAATGAAAAACTGTTTTTT
CDR3aa: CASSKTVLNEKLFF

j_gene: TRBJ2-3
abundance: -
v_gene: TRBV5-1
d_gene: TRBD2
CDR3nt: TGCGCCAGCTTTACTAGCGGGGGGGCCCTAGATACGCAGTATTTT
CDR3aa: CASFTSGGALDTQYF

j_gene: TRBJ1-1
abundance: few
v_gene: TRBV29-1
d_gene: TRBD1
CDR3nt: TGCAGCGTTGTATCTCCGACAGGGAAGTCTGAAGCTTTCTTT
CDR3aa: CSVVSPTGKSEAFF

j_gene: TRBJ2-2
abundance: -
v_gene: TRBV28
d_gene: TRBD2
CDR3nt: TGTGCCAGCAGTCGTGGACTAGCGGGGTTCGGCGGGGAGCTGTTTTTT
CDR3aa: CASSRGLAGFGGELFF

j_gene: TRBJ1-1
abundance: -
v_gene: TRBV11-2
d_gene: -
CDR3nt: TGTGCCAGCAGCCCTCACTTGAACACTGAAGCTTTCTTT
CDR3aa: CASSPHLNTEAFF